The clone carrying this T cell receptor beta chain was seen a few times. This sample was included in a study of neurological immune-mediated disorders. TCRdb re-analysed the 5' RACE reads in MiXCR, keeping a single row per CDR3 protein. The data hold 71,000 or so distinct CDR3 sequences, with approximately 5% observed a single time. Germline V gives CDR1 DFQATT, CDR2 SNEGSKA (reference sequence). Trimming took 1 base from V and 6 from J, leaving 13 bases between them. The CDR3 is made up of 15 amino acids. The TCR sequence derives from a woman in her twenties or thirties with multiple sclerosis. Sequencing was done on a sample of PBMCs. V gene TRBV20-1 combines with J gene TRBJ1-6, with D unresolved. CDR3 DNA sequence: TGCAGTGCTAGAGCGGAGGAGCTCTCTAATTCACCCCTCCACTTT. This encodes CSARAEELSNSPLHF.